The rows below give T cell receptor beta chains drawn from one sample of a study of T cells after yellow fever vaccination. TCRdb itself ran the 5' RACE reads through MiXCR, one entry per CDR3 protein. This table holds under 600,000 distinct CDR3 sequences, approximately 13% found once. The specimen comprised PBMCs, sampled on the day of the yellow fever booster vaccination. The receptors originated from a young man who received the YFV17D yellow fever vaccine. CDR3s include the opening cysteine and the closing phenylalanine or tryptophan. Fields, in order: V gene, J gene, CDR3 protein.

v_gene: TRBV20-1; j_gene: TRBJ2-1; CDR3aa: CSARETFTSGRNEQFF
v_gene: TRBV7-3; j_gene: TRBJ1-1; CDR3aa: CASSYEMNTEAFF
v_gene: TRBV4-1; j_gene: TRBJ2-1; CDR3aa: CASSQDRAAGAYNEQFF
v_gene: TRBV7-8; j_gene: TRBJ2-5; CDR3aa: CASNPLRQETQYF
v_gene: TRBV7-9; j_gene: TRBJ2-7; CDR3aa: CASSFLLGYHSYEQYF
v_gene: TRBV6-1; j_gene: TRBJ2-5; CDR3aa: CASSEFNWSGETQYF
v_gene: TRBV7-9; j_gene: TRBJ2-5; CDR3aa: CASSQVQWGNQETQYF
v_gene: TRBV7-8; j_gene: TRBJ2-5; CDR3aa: CASRQGLWETQYF
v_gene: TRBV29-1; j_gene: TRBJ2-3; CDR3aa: CSVQGGTDTQYF
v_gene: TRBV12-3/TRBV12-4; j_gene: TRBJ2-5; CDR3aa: CASSRRAAEETQYF
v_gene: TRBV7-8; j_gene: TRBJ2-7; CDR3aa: CASSLSDTFSYEQYF
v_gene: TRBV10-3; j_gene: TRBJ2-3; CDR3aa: CAIRVAPVSTDTQYF
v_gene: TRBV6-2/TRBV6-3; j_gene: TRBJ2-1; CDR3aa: CASSNRFYNEQFF
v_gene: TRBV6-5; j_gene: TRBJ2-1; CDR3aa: CASSYSWRPRQGGQLF
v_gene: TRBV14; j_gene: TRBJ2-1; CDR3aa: CASSQAPPGDEQFF
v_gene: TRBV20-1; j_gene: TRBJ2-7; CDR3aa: CSASPPSSSYEQYF
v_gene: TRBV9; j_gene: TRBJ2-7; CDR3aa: CASSPQVGGFNEQYF
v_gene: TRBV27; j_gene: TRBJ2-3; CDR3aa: CASRRTFGGTDTQYF
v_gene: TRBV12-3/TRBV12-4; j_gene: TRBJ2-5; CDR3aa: CASGKGVQETQYF
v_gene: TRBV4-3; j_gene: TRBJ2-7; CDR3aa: CASSLRRLAGAEQYF
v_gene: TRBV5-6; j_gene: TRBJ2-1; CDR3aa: CASSQDRVYNEQFF
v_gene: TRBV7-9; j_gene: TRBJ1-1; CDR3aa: CASSRDRSPEAFF
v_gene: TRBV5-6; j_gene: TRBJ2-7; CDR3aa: CASSLAGSGYQQYF
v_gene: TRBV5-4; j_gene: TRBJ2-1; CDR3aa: CASSFLAGGEEQFF
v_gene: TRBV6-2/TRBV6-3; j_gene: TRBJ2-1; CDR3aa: CASSPGGTRRQEQFF
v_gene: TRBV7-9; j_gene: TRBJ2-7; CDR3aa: CASSYPGLAPYEQYF
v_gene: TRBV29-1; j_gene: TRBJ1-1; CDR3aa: CSVAMGGTEAFF
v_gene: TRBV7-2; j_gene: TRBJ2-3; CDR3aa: CASRRRGIVGYF
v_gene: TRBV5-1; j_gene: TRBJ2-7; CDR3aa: CASSTSVPYEQYF
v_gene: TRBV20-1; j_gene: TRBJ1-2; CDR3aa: CSARNREGDYGYTF
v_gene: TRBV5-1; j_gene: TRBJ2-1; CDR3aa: CASSLRTSGGSEQFF
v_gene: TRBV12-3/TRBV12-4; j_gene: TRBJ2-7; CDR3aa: CASSVYPGQGPSYEQYF
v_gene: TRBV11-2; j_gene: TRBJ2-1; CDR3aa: CASSLYGLNEQFF
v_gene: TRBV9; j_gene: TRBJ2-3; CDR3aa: CASSVGAGGDTQYF
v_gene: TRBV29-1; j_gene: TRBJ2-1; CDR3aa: CSVGSEQFF
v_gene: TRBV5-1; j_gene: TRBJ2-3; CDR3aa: CASSSGPAGSADTQYF
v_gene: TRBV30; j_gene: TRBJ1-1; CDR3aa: CACLDDENTEAFF
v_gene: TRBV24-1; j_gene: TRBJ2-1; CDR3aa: CATSDPRRSVNEQFF
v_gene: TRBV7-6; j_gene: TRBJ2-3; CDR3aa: CASSQWAGLTDTQYF
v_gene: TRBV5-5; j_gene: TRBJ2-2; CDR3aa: CASSLVNRVAGELFF
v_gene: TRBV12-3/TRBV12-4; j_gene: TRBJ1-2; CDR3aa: CASSFGRGYGYTF
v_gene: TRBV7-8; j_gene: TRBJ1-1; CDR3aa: CASSSIAGEYTEAFF
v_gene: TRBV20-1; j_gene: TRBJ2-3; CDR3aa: CSARQGLAASTDTQYF
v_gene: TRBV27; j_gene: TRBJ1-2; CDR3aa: CASSLEGQGYTF
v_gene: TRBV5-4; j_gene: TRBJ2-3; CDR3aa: CASSLDWNTQYF
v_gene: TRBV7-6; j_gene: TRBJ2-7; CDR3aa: CASSLSLNVAEQYF
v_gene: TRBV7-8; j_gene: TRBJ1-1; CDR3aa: CASSLFPDRPNTEAFF
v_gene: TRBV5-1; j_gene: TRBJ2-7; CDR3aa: CASSLVGTGGIGHEQYF
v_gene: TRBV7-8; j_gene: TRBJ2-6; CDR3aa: CASSIQGRGKANVLTF
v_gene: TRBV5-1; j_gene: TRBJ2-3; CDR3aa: CASSQPIRGKAADTQYF
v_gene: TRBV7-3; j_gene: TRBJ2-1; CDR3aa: CASSLLGTSGSYNEQFF
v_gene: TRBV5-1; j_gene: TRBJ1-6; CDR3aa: CASSPDGALSPLHF